This T cell receptor beta chain was observed in a study of CD8+ T cells in alopecia areata (dated by TCRdb to about 2018). Turning to the overall study: Treated patients were enrolled in an open-label pilot trial of oral tofacitinib at 5 to 10 mg twice daily for moderate-to-severe alopecia areata. Patients stayed on tofacitinib for 6 to 18 months and then had 6 months of follow-up off drug so that delayed response and recurrence could be assessed. The SALT score, which quantifies the percentage of affected scalp surface area, was used to measure disease severity in treated patients. High-throughput TCRbeta sequencing was used to examine T cell clonal expansion in alopecia areata in both the C3H/HeJ mouse model and human patients. On the human side, TCRbeta sequencing was run on scalp tissue and on sorted CD4+ and CD8+ peripheral blood T cells from healthy controls and from alopecia areata patients with either patchy or totalis/universalis disease. Biopsies were taken from tofacitinib-treated patients at baseline and again at 4 and 24 weeks into treatment, and several of those patients also had a later scalp biopsy. Scalp clonality was compared among normal scalp (n=4), patchy alopecia areata scalp (n=8), and alopecia totalis/universalis scalp (n=8). RNA came from the PAXgene miRNA kit for fixed scalp, the miRNeasy kit for PBMCs, and the RNeasy kit for mouse skin. immunoSEQ multiplex PCR using 35 Vbeta forward primers and 13 Jbeta reverse primers was used to amplify TCRbeta CDR3 regions. Broader findings and caveats from the paper: During tofacitinib treatment, many expanded lesional clones remained in scalp and blood, and this persistence may partly explain relapse after treatment is stopped. Tofacitinib significantly decreased scalp clonality and the number of expanded CD8+ clones among the top 100 scalp clones. Resident alphabeta T cells in normal human skin are also sequenced, complicating scalp TCR repertoire analysis, unlike mouse skin dominated by gammadelta T cells. Compared with mice, TCR sequences shared between patients were less clear, possibly partly because of HLA diversity across the patient population. Compared with normal scalp, lesional scalp, particularly in alopecia totalis/universalis, had higher clonality and more expanded CD8+ clones, which suggests antigenic drive. Because the treated cohort was small and had just a single nonresponder, larger studies are needed to establish links between baseline CD8+ expansion and response.

CDR1 is given as MNHNS and CDR2 as SASEGT, both from the germline V gene. The CDR3, from cysteine to phenylalanine, totals 13 residues. Of the read, only the CDR3 DNA is kept; its 39 bases are in frame from base 1. Libraries were prepared through the immunoSEQ multiplex PCR assay. For TCR sequencing, RNA was extracted from every sample and reverse transcribed into cDNA to serve as template. First-strand cDNA was synthesized with SuperScript III using a 2:1 mix of oligo-dT and random hexamers. A synthetic immune receptor repertoire was used to assess amplification bias, and residual bias was removed computationally. Per the authors' processing: Raw reads were preprocessed to remove errors, and CDR3 was defined according to IMGT conventions as the region from the conserved cysteine to phenylalanine. Clonality was calculated as 1 minus Shannon entropy normalized by log2 of the number of productive unique TCRs. Whether scalp clones were CD4 or CD8 was inferred by matching scalp TCRbeta sequences against CD4 and CD8 repertoires sorted from blood. Imported from immuneACCESS, the table was reduced by TCRdb to in-frame sequences with V and J called. These copies leave out some clones; in studies compared against another copy, an unresolved V gene accounts for under half, and the cause of the remainder is not known. Clonal size and the V and J genes are those of that table, whereas D and trimming came from the DNA. Present in this sample are around 150,000 clones, roughly 65% of which were seen just once. The top ten constitute roughly 0.91% of the sample.

To note about this clone: The antigen it binds to is not known. Mismatch with germline at one junction end may stem from a read error.

Reading the label with the study, this specimen's time point is: 4 weeks on oral tofacitinib. Interpreted using the paper, the treatment or condition label stands for: oral pan-JAK inhibitor, 5-10 mg twice daily. Peripheral blood and lesional scalp punch biopsies were obtained from patients with alopecia areata. PBMCs were separated by density centrifugation and stained for CD3, CD4 and CD8, after which CD4+ and CD8+ T cells were sorted on a FACSAria. This clonotype was sampled from a human donor with alopecia areata. The specimen was CD4+ T cells sorted from blood, collected at week 4, from a patient treated with tofacitinib. The rearranged chain carries TRBV6-1 and TRBJ2-6; the D region possibly corresponds to TRBD1 (6 bases align). The CDR3 region reads CASSISGDNVLTF. The nucleotide sequence is TGTGCCAGCAGTATATCAGGGGACAACGTCCTGACTTTC.